Listed below are T cell receptor beta chains from one sample, sequenced in a study of blood T cell repertoires in COVID-19. Sequencing used immunoSEQ multiplex PCR; TCRdb keeps in-frame clones, though not all of them. In the table there are fewer than 75,000 clones, around 79% of which are singletons. The sample comprised peripheral blood. The receptors derive from a man aged 60 to 75 with acute or convalescent COVID-19. Each CDR3 is given with its conserved first and last residue. The order of the fields is CDR3 DNA, CDR3 protein, J gene, V gene, D gene, clone size. The D gene is left open where the match is weak. Clone size is not always given. Where it is, it says once, few, many or a class for expanded clones.

CDR3nt: TGTGCCAGCAGCCCGGGGGGACCTATGGGGGAGACCCAGTACTTC
CDR3aa: CASSPGGPMGETQYF
j_gene: TRBJ2-5
v_gene: TRBV5-4
d_gene: TRBD2
abundance: -

CDR3nt: TGTGCCACCAGCAGATTCCGGGACAGGAACACCGGGGAGCTGTTTTTT
CDR3aa: CATSRFRDRNTGELFF
j_gene: TRBJ2-2
v_gene: TRBV15
d_gene: TRBD1
abundance: -

CDR3nt: TGTGCCAGCAGCTTGGGAGGCACTGGGGCCAACGTCCTGACTTTC
CDR3aa: CASSLGGTGANVLTF
j_gene: TRBJ2-6
v_gene: TRBV5-4
d_gene: -
abundance: once

CDR3nt: TGTGCCAGCAGTGCCCGGGACAGGGCAGATACGCAGTATTTT
CDR3aa: CASSARDRADTQYF
j_gene: TRBJ2-3
v_gene: TRBV2
d_gene: TRBD1
abundance: -

CDR3nt: TGTGCCAGCAGCTTGGAAACAGCATGGACTGAAGCTTTCTTT
CDR3aa: CASSLETAWTEAFF
j_gene: TRBJ1-1
v_gene: TRBV5-4
d_gene: -
abundance: -

CDR3nt: TGTGCCACCAGTGATAGCAGGGGGTCAGAGACCCAGTACTTC
CDR3aa: CATSDSRGSETQYF
j_gene: TRBJ2-5
v_gene: TRBV24-1
d_gene: TRBD1
abundance: -

CDR3nt: TGTGCCAGCAGTTTATACAGCAACACTGAAGCTTTCTTT
CDR3aa: CASSLYSNTEAFF
j_gene: TRBJ1-1
v_gene: TRBV12-3/TRBV12-4
d_gene: -
abundance: few

CDR3nt: TGTGCCAGCAGCCTGACAGGCCCCAAGTACGAGCAGTACTTC
CDR3aa: CASSLTGPKYEQYF
j_gene: TRBJ2-7
v_gene: TRBV28
d_gene: -
abundance: -

CDR3nt: TGCGCCAGCAGCTTGTCTTCCGCAGCGGTCGAGCAGTACTTC
CDR3aa: CASSLSSAAVEQYF
j_gene: TRBJ2-7
v_gene: TRBV5-1
d_gene: -
abundance: once

CDR3nt: TGTGCCAGTAGTATTCCCGCGGGGTGGCGGAGCTCCTACAATGAGCAGTTCTTC
CDR3aa: CASSIPAGWRSSYNEQFF
j_gene: TRBJ2-1
v_gene: TRBV19
d_gene: -
abundance: few

CDR3nt: TGTGCCAGCACCCTACAGGGGGGGTATCAGCCCCAGCATTTT
CDR3aa: CASTLQGGYQPQHF
j_gene: TRBJ1-5
v_gene: TRBV28
d_gene: TRBD1
abundance: -

CDR3nt: TGTGCCAGCAGTGATATCGGGCGGGGGGCATCTGGAAACACCATATATTTT
CDR3aa: CASSDIGRGASGNTIYF
j_gene: TRBJ1-3
v_gene: TRBV25-1
d_gene: -
abundance: -

CDR3nt: TGTGCCAGCAGCTCCCAGCGTAGCACAGATACGCAGTATTTT
CDR3aa: CASSSQRSTDTQYF
j_gene: TRBJ2-3
v_gene: TRBV9
d_gene: -
abundance: -

CDR3nt: TGTGCCAGCAGCCGATTTGAACAGGGGGCGAACACTGAAGCTTTCTTT
CDR3aa: CASSRFEQGANTEAFF
j_gene: TRBJ1-1
v_gene: TRBV5-6
d_gene: TRBD1
abundance: few

CDR3nt: TGTGCCAGCAGCCCCGGGGGATTGAATCAGCCCCAGCATTTT
CDR3aa: CASSPGGLNQPQHF
j_gene: TRBJ1-5
v_gene: TRBV7-9
d_gene: -
abundance: -

CDR3nt: TGTGCTAGTGGTTCAGCTAGCGGATTGCTCTCCTACAATGAGCAGTTCTTC
CDR3aa: CASGSASGLLSYNEQFF
j_gene: TRBJ2-1
v_gene: TRBV12-5
d_gene: TRBD2
abundance: -

CDR3nt: TGTGCCAGCAGCTTAGGCCGGGTTTATGGCTACACCTTC
CDR3aa: CASSLGRVYGYTF
j_gene: TRBJ1-2
v_gene: TRBV11-2
d_gene: -
abundance: -

CDR3nt: TGTGCCAGTAGTCAGGGGAGCCAAGAGACCCAGTACTTC
CDR3aa: CASSQGSQETQYF
j_gene: TRBJ2-5
v_gene: TRBV19
d_gene: -
abundance: -

CDR3nt: TGTGCCAGCAGCCCTGGGACAGGGGGCTCACCCCTCCACTTT
CDR3aa: CASSPGTGGSPLHF
j_gene: TRBJ1-6
v_gene: TRBV7-2
d_gene: TRBD1
abundance: once

CDR3nt: TGTGCCAGCTTCGAAACAACCAGGGGAATTAGCGCTGAAGCTTTCTTT
CDR3aa: CASFETTRGISAEAFF
j_gene: TRBJ1-1
v_gene: TRBV27
d_gene: -
abundance: once

CDR3nt: TGTGCCAGCAGCCCGGCCGGGACAGGGGGCATTCAGCCCCAGCATTTT
CDR3aa: CASSPAGTGGIQPQHF
j_gene: TRBJ1-5
v_gene: TRBV4-2
d_gene: TRBD1
abundance: once

CDR3nt: TGTGCCAGCAGCTTAGCGCGGGGTGAAGCTTTCTTT
CDR3aa: CASSLARGEAFF
j_gene: TRBJ1-1
v_gene: TRBV7-2
d_gene: -
abundance: -

CDR3nt: TGTGCCAGCAGCCTGTACAACTACGAGCAGTACTTC
CDR3aa: CASSLYNYEQYF
j_gene: TRBJ2-7
v_gene: TRBV5-6
d_gene: -
abundance: -

CDR3nt: TGTGCCAGCTCACCGACTGGCTTGGCCTACGAGCAGTACTTC
CDR3aa: CASSPTGLAYEQYF
j_gene: TRBJ2-7
v_gene: TRBV18
d_gene: -
abundance: -

CDR3nt: TGTGCCAGCAGACCAGGGGGAACTGGAAACACCATATATTTT
CDR3aa: CASRPGGTGNTIYF
j_gene: TRBJ1-3
v_gene: TRBV28
d_gene: TRBD1
abundance: -

CDR3nt: TGTGCCAGCATTAAGCGGGGGCTGAACACTGAAGCTTTCTTT
CDR3aa: CASIKRGLNTEAFF
j_gene: TRBJ1-1
v_gene: TRBV6-5
d_gene: -
abundance: -

CDR3nt: TGTGCCAGCAGCGCCGACGGACAGACCAATCAGCCCCAGCATTTT
CDR3aa: CASSADGQTNQPQHF
j_gene: TRBJ1-5
v_gene: TRBV9
d_gene: -
abundance: -

CDR3nt: TGTGCCTACAGGAGAGCGGGGGAATACAATGAGCAGTTCTTC
CDR3aa: CAYRRAGEYNEQFF
j_gene: TRBJ2-1
v_gene: TRBV30
d_gene: TRBD2
abundance: -

CDR3nt: TGTGCCAGCAGTGCCCTGGGAGAGCCCCAGCATTTT
CDR3aa: CASSALGEPQHF
j_gene: TRBJ1-5
v_gene: TRBV6-6
d_gene: -
abundance: -

CDR3nt: TGTGCCAGCAGGAAATATGGGACAATTCCTGAAGCTTTCTTT
CDR3aa: CASRKYGTIPEAFF
j_gene: TRBJ1-1
v_gene: TRBV6-6
d_gene: -
abundance: -

CDR3nt: TGTGCCAGTACGAGACAGGGGAATTCACCCCTCCACTTT
CDR3aa: CASTRQGNSPLHF
j_gene: TRBJ1-6
v_gene: TRBV5-5
d_gene: TRBD1
abundance: -

CDR3nt: TGTGCCAGCAGTGCCCTTTACCAAGAGACCCAGTACTTC
CDR3aa: CASSALYQETQYF
j_gene: TRBJ2-5
v_gene: TRBV2
d_gene: -
abundance: -

CDR3nt: TGTGCCAGCAGCTTAGATCAGGAGGGCACTGAAGCTTTCTTT
CDR3aa: CASSLDQEGTEAFF
j_gene: TRBJ1-1
v_gene: TRBV5-4
d_gene: -
abundance: -

CDR3nt: TGTGCCAGCACCACAAAAATGGAGTTCTTC
CDR3aa: CASTTKMEFF
j_gene: TRBJ2-1
v_gene: TRBV5-8
d_gene: -
abundance: -

CDR3nt: TGTGCCAGCAGCCAAAGACTGGGGGCCTTTAATGAAAAACTGTTTTTT
CDR3aa: CASSQRLGAFNEKLFF
j_gene: TRBJ1-4
v_gene: TRBV14
d_gene: -
abundance: -

CDR3nt: TGTGCCAGCGGCAGGGGGCTGAACACTGAAGCTTTCTTT
CDR3aa: CASGRGLNTEAFF
j_gene: TRBJ1-1
v_gene: TRBV9
d_gene: TRBD1
abundance: -

CDR3nt: TGTGCCAGTAGTATTACCGGGGGGTACGGTAGTAATTCACCCCTCCACTTT
CDR3aa: CASSITGGYGSNSPLHF
j_gene: TRBJ1-6
v_gene: TRBV19
d_gene: -
abundance: once

CDR3nt: TGTGCCAGCAGCCCCGCAGGGGGCCTCTCCTACGAGCAGTACTTC
CDR3aa: CASSPAGGLSYEQYF
j_gene: TRBJ2-7
v_gene: TRBV6-2/TRBV6-3
d_gene: TRBD1
abundance: -

CDR3nt: TGCGCCAACACAGGGCTCTTAGCTAACTATGGCTACACCTTC
CDR3aa: CANTGLLANYGYTF
j_gene: TRBJ1-2
v_gene: TRBV10-2
d_gene: -
abundance: -

CDR3nt: TGTGCCATCAGTGATCCAGGGGGCGCGGGGACTGAAGCTTTCTTT
CDR3aa: CAISDPGGAGTEAFF
j_gene: TRBJ1-1
v_gene: TRBV10-3
d_gene: TRBD1
abundance: -

CDR3nt: TGTGCCAGCAGTAAAGATTCAGCAGATACGCAGTATTTT
CDR3aa: CASSKDSADTQYF
j_gene: TRBJ2-3
v_gene: TRBV7-9
d_gene: -
abundance: -